This paragraph reports one T cell receptor beta chain. The sample belongs to a study of blood T cell repertoires in COVID-19. Study at large: PBMCs, B-cell-depleted T cells, or T cells were the source of the cDNA or gDNA that made up the material.

The data were produced by immunoSEQ multiplex PCR, yet TCRdb's version contains in-frame clones alone and is incomplete. There are some 260,000 clones in the sample; about 88% occur only once, and approximately 4% lies in the top ten. The sequence derives from a man aged 25-45 years with acute COVID-19. The sequencing sample was made of PBMCs or T cells enriched from blood (not recorded which).

This CDR3 is CASSVAGTGYGYTF. The CDR3 DNA reads as TGTGCCAGCAGCGTAGCGGGGACAGGGTATGGCTACACCTTC. This chain uses TRBV9 with TRBJ1-2; 9 bases fit TRBD1. The V and J ends lost 0 bases and 5 bases, in that order; junction bases with no gene match: 2. CDR1 is SGDLS and CDR2 is YYNGEE in the germline V gene. This CDR3 comprises 14 residues.